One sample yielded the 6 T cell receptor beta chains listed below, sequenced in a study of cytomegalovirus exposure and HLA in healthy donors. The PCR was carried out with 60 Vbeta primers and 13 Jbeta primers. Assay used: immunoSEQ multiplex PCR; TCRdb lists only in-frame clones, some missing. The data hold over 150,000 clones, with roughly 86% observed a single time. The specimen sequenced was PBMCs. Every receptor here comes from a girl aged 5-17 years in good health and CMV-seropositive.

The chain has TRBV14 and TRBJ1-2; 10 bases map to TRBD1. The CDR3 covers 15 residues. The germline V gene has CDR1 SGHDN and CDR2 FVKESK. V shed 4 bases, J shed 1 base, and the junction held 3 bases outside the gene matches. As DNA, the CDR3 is TGTGCCAGCAGCCGACAGGGGGCGGATAACTATGGCTACACCTTC. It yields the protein CASSRQGADNYGYTF.

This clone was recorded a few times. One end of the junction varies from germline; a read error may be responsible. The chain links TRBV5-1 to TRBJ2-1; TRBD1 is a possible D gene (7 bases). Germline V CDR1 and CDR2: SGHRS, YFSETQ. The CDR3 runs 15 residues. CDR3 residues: CASKEGDSQYSEQFF. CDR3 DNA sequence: TGCGCCAGCAAGGAGGGGGACAGCCAGTACAGTGAGCAGTTCTTC.

This CDR3 reads CASTFRGSGELFF. The CDR3 DNA reads as TGTGCCAGCACGTTTAGGGGTTCCGGGGAGCTGTTTTTT. V gene TRBV2 combines with J gene TRBJ2-2, with D perhaps TRBD1 (5 bases). This CDR3 contains 13 residues. CDR1 and CDR2 (germline): SNHLY, FYNNEI. The V end was cut by 7 bases, the J end by 6 bases, with 12 bases between.

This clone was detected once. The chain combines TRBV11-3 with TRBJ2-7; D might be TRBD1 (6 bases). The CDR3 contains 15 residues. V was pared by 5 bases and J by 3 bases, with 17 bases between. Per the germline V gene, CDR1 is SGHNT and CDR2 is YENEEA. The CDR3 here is CASSAHRESDYEQYF. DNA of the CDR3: TGTGCCAGCAGCGCCCACAGGGAAAGCGACTACGAGCAGTACTTC.

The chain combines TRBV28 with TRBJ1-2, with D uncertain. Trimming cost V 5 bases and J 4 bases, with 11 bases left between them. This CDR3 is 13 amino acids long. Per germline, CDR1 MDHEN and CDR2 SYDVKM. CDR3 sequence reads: CASSDSSGYGYTF. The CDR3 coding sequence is TGTGCCAGCAGTGACTCATCCGGCTATGGCTACACCTTC.

Here the CDR3 DNA reads TGTGCCAGCAGCTCGGGAGGTCCGGGGATGGGGGGCTACACCTTC. Translated: CASSSGGPGMGGYTF. The gene calls are TRBV5-4 and TRBJ1-2; D unclear. Germline CDR1 and CDR2: SGHNT and YYREEE (reference sequence). The CDR3 extends over 15 amino acids. V dropped 3 bases and J dropped 8 bases, with 20 bases sitting between them.